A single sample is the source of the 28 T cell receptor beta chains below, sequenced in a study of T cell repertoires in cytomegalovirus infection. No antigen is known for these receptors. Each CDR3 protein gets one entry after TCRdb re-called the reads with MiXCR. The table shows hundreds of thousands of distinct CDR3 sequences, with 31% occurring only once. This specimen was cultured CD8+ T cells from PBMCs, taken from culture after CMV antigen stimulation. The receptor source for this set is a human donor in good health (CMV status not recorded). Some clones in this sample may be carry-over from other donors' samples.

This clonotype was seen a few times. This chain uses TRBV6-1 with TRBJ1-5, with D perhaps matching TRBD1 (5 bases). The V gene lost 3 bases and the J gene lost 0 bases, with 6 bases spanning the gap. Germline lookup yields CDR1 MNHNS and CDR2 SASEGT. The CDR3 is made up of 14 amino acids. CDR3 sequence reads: CASSEDNSNQPQHF. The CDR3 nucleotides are TGTGCCAGCAGTGAGGACAATAGCAATCAGCCCCAGCATTTT.

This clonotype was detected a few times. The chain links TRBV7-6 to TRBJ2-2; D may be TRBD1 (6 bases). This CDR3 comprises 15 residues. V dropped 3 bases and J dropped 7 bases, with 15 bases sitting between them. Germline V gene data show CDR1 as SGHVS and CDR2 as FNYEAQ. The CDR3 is CASSFPQGPVGELFF. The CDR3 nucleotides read TGTGCCAGCAGCTTCCCACAGGGCCCGGTCGGGGAGCTGTTTTTT.

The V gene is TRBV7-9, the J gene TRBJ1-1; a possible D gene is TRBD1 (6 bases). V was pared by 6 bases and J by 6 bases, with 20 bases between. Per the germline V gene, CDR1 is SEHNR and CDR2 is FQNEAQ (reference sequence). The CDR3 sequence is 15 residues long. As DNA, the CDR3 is TGTGCCAGCAGTGCATGGGGGCCCGAGGGGCCTGAAGCTTTCTTT. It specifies CASSAWGPEGPEAFF.

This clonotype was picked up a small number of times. CDR3 protein: CASSYSKGQGIFTDTQYF. The DNA of the CDR3 is TGTGCCAGCAGTTACTCGAAGGGACAGGGGATCTTCACAGATACGCAGTATTTT. The chain has TRBV6-6 and TRBJ2-3; TRBD1 aligns across 10 bases. CDR1 is MNHNY, CDR2 SVGAGI, per germline (reference sequence). Trimming took 0 bases from V and 2 from J; bases not matched to a gene: 8. The length of the CDR3 is 18 residues.

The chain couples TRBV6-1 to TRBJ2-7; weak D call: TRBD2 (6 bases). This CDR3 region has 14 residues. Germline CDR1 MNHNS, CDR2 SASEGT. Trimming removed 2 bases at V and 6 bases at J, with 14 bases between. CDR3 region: CASSELGLAPEQYV. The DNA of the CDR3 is TGTGCCAGCAGTGAATTGGGGCTAGCGCCCGAGCAGTACGTC.

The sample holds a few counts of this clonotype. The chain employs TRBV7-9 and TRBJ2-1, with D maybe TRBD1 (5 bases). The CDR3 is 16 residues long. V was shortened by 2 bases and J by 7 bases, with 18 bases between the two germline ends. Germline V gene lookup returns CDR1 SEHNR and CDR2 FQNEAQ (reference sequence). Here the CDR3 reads CASSLTAGYVGNEQFF. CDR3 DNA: TGTGCCAGCAGCTTAACGGCAGGGTACGTTGGGAATGAGCAGTTCTTC.

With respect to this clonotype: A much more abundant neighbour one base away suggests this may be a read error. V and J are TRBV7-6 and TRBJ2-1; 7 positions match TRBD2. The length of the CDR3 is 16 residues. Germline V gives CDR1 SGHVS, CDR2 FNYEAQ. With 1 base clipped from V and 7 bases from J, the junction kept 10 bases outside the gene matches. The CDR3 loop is CASSLGDGGTLNEQFF. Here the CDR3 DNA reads TGTGCCAGCAGCTTAGGTGACGGGGGGACGTTGAATGAGCAGTTCTTC. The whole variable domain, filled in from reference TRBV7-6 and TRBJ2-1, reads GAGVSQSPRYKVTKRGQDVALRCDPISGHVSLYWYRQALGQGPEFLTYFNYEAQQDKSGLPNDRFSAERPEGSISTLTIQRTEQRDSAMYRCASSLGDGGTLNEQFFGPGTRLTVL.

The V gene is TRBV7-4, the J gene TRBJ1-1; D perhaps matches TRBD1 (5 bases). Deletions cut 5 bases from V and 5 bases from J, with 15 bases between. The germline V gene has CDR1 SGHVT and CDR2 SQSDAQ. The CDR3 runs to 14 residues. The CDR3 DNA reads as TGTGCCAGCAGCCCGGAAGGGTGGGGGACTGAAGCTTTCTTT. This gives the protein CASSPEGWGTEAFF.

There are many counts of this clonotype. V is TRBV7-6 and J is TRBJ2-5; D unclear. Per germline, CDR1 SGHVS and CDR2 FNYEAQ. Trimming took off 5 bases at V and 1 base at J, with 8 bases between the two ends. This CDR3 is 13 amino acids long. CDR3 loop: CASSEDSQETQYF. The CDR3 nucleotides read TGTGCCAGCAGCGAAGACTCCCAAGAGACCCAGTACTTC.

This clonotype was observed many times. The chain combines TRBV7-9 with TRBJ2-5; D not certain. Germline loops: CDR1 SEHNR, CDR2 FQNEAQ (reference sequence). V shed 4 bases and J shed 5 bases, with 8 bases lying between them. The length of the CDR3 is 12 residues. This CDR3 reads CASSSRQETQYF. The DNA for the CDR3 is TGTGCCAGCAGCTCACGGCAGGAGACCCAGTACTTC.

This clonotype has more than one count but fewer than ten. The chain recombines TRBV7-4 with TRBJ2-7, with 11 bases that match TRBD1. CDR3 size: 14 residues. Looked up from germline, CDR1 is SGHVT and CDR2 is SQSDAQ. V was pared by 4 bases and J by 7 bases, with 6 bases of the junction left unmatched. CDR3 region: CASSSRDRGKEQYF. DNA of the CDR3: TGTGCCAGCAGCTCCCGGGACAGGGGGAAAGAGCAGTACTTC.

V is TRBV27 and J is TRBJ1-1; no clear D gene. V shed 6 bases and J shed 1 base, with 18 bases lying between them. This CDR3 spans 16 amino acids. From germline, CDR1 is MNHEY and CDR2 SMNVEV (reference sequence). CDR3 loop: CASSPLSWRQNTEAFF. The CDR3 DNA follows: TGTGCCAGCAGCCCCCTCTCATGGAGGCAGAACACTGAAGCTTTCTTT.

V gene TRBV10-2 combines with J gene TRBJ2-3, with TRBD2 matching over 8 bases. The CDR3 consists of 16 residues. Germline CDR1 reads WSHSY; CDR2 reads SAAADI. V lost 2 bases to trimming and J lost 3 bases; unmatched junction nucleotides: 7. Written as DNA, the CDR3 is TGCGCCAGCAGTGAGAAGAACGGGGGGGCAACAGATACGCAGTATTTT. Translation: CASSEKNGGATDTQYF.

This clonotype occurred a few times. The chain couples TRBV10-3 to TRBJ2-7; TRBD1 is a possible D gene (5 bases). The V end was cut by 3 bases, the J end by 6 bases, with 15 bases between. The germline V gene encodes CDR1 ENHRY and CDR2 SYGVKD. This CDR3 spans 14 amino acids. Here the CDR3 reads CAISDRPPGFEQYF. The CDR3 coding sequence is TGTGCCATCAGTGACCGACCTCCAGGGTTCGAGCAGTACTTC.

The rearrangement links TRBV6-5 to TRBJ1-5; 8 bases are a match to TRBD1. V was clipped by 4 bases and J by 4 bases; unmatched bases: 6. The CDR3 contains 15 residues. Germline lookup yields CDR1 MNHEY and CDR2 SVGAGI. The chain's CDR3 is CASSLVQGENQPQHF. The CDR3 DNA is TGTGCCAGCAGTTTAGTACAGGGGGAGAATCAGCCCCAGCATTTT.

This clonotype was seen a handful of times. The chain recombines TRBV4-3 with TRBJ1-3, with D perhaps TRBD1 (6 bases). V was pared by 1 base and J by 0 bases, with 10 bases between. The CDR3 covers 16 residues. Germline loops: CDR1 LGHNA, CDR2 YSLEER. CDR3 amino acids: CASSQGTASSGNTIYF. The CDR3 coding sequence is TGCGCCAGCAGCCAAGGGACAGCTTCCTCTGGAAACACCATATATTTT.

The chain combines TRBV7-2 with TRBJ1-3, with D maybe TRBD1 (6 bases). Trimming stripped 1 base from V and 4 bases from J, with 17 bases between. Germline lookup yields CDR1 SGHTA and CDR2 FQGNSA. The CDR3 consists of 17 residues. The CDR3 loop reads CASSLEGHPSVGNTIYF. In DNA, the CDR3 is TGTGCCAGCAGCTTAGAGGGACATCCCAGCGTCGGAAACACCATATATTTT.

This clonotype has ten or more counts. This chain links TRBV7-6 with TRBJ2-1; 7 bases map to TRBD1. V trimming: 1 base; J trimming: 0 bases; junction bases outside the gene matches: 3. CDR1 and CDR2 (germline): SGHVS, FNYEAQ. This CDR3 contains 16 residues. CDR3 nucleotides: TGTGCCAGCAGCTTAGGCACAGGGGTCTCCTACAATGAGCAGTTCTTC. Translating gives CASSLGTGVSYNEQFF.

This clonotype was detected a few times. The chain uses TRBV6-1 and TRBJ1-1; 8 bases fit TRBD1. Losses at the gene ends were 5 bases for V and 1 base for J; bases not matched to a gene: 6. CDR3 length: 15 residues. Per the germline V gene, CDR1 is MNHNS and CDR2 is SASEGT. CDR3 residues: CASSPKDRANTEAFF. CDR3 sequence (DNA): TGTGCCAGCAGTCCCAAGGACAGGGCGAACACTGAAGCTTTCTTT.

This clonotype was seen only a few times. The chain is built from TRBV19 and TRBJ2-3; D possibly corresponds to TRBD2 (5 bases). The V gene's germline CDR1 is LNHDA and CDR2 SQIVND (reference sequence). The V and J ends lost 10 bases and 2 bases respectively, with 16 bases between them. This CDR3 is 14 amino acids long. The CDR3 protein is CATTRDLTTDTQYF. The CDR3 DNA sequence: TGTGCCACCACCCGGGATCTCACCACAGATACGCAGTATTTT. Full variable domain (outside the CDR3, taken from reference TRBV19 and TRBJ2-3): DGGITQSPKYLFRKEGQNVTLSCEQNLNHDAMYWYRQDPGQGLRLIYYSQIVNDFQKGDIAEGYSVSREKKESFPLTVTSAQKNPTAFYLCATTRDLTTDTQYFGPGTRLTVL.

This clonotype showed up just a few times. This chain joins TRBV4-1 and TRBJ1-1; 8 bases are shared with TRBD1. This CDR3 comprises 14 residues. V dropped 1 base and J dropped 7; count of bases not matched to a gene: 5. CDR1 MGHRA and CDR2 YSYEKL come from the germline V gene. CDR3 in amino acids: CASSQVSGGDEAFF. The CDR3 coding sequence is TGCGCCAGCAGCCAAGTTTCAGGGGGCGATGAAGCTTTCTTT.

As DNA, the CDR3 is TGTGCCATTCTCGGGAGTAATATCATAGATACGCAGTATTTT. It encodes CAILGSNIIDTQYF. The gene calls are TRBV2 and TRBJ2-3; tentatively, D is TRBD2 (6 bases). This CDR3 region has 14 residues. The ends were cut back, 10 bases at V and 5 bases at J, with 19 bases in the middle. Germline V gene lookup returns CDR1 SNHLY and CDR2 FYNNEI.

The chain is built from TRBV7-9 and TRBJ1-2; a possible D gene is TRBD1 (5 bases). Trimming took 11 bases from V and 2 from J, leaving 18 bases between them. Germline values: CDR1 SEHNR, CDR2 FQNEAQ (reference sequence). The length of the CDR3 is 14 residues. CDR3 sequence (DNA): TGTGCCTCCACCGGGCCGGGGGGGAACTATGGCTACACCTTC. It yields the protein CASTGPGGNYGYTF.

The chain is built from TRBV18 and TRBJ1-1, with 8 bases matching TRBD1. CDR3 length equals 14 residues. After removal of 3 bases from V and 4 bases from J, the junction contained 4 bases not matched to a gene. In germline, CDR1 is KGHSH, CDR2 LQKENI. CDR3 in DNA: TGTGCCAGCTCACCCTCGGACAGGGCCACTGAAGCTTTCTTT. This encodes CASSPSDRATEAFF.

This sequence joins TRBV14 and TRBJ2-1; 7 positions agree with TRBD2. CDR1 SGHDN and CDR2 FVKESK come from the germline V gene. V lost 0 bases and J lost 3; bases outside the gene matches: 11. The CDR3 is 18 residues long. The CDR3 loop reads CASSQDHPVVAGYNEQFF. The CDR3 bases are TGTGCCAGCAGCCAAGATCACCCGGTGGTAGCGGGCTACAATGAGCAGTTCTTC.

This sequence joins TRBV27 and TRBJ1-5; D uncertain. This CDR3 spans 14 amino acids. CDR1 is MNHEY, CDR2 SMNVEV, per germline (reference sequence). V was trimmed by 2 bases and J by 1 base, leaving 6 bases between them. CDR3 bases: TGTGCCAGCAGTTTAACCCTCAGCAATCAGCCCCAGCATTTT. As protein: CASSLTLSNQPQHF.

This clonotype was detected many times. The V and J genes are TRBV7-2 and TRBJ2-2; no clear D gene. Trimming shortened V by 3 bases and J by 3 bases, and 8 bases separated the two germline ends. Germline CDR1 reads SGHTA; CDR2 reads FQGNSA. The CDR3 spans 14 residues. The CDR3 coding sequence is TGTGCCAGCAGCTTCGATCGGGACACCGGGGAGCTGTTTTTT. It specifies CASSFDRDTGELFF.

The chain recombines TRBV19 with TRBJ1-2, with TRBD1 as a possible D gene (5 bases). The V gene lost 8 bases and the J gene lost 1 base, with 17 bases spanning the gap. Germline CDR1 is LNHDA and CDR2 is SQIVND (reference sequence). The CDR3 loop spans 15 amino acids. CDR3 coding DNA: TGTGCCAGTGCTCCCCGGGACGGAAGTAACTATGGCTACACCTTC. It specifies CASAPRDGSNYGYTF.